This record covers a single T cell receptor beta chain. Its cognate antigen is unknown. Germline values: CDR1 LNHDA, CDR2 SQIVND (reference sequence). V gave up 6 bases and J gave up 0 bases, with 11 bases separating them. The CDR3 is made up of 15 amino acids. Profiled with immunoSEQ multiplex PCR; TCRdb holds only in-frame clones, not every one. The sample has tens of thousands of clones, 80% seen once. This sample stems from a study of T cell clones after liver transplantation. Study-level information: TCRbeta sequencing after a pre-transplant mixed lymphocyte reaction identified graft-donor-reactive clones, later tracked in post-transplant blood. Timepoints were pre-transplant, pre-withdrawal, and after withdrawal was completed or failed. The study, taken as a whole, reports: Migration into the graft, not deletion, may explain lost graft donor-reactive T cells.

The sequencing used CD4+ T cells from blood, collected 12 months after liver transplant. The receptor's source is a human patient who received a liver transplant. Some T cells may be the graft donor's. This chain connects TRBV19 to TRBJ1-4; no clear D gene. The CDR3 loop reads CASSPNSATNEKLFF. Written as DNA, the CDR3 is TGTGCCAGTAGCCCTAACAGTGCAACTAATGAAAAACTGTTTTTT.